The rows below give T cell receptor beta chains drawn from one sample of a study of beta chain features in type 1 diabetes. Sequencing was performed with immunoSEQ multiplex PCR; in TCRdb, only in-frame clones are kept and a portion is missing. The data show more than 300,000 clones, around 9.7% seen once. Sequenced input: central memory CD4+ T cells from blood. All receptors come from a man aged 25-45 years with type 1 diabetes. CDR3s include the opening cysteine and the closing phenylalanine or tryptophan. D genes are given only for firm matches. Only some rows state a clone size, as once, few, many or a class for expanded clones.

J	V	size	D	CDR3	DNA
TRBJ1-2	TRBV4-3	-	-	CASSQEFGGPLSYGYTF	TGCGCCAGCAGCCAAGAATTTGGGGGCCCCCTTTCCTATGGCTACACCTTC
TRBJ1-4	TRBV7-2	few	-	CASSLVGATNEKLFF	TGTGCCAGCAGCTTAGTTGGGGCAACTAATGAAAAACTGTTTTTT
TRBJ2-4	TRBV28	few	-	CASSGESIAKNIQYF	TGTGCCAGCAGTGGGGAGAGTATAGCCAAAAACATTCAGTACTTC
TRBJ1-6	TRBV27	-	-	CASSLSGVSYNSPLHF	TGTGCCAGCAGTTTATCAGGGGTCTCCTATAATTCACCCCTCCACTTT
TRBJ2-3	TRBV4-1	few	-	CASSHWEDTQYF	TGCGCCAGCAGCCATTGGGAAGATACGCAGTATTTT
TRBJ2-5	TRBV6-1	-	-	CASSELGARETQYF	TGTGCCAGCAGTGAACTAGGGGCCCGGGAGACCCAGTACTTC
TRBJ1-1	TRBV28	few	-	CASSLALEAFF	TGTGCCAGCAGTTTGGCCCTTGAAGCTTTCTTT
TRBJ1-6	TRBV2	-	TRBD1	CASRPGDSSNSPLHF	TGTGCCAGCAGGCCGGGGGACAGCAGTAATTCACCCCTCCACTTT
TRBJ1-2	TRBV7-9	-	TRBD1	CASSPLSRDRGPGYTF	TGTGCCAGCAGTCCCCTATCCCGGGACAGGGGCCCCGGCTACACCTTC
TRBJ2-1	TRBV14	-	TRBD2	CASSKLAASYNEQFF	TGTGCCAGCAGCAAACTAGCGGCGTCCTACAATGAGCAGTTCTTC
TRBJ1-1	TRBV28	-	-	CASRDGHTEAFF	TGTGCCAGCAGGGACGGCCACACTGAAGCTTTCTTT
TRBJ2-4	TRBV2	many	-	CASSETWAKNIQYF	TGTGCCAGCAGTGAGACGTGGGCCAAAAACATTCAGTACTTC
TRBJ2-7	TRBV7-2	few	-	CASSPQGLTPHGQYF	TGTGCCAGCAGCCCTCAGGGGTTAACCCCTCACGGGCAGTACTTC
TRBJ2-6	TRBV7-2	many	TRBD1	CASSPQGGGANVLTF	TGTGCCAGCAGCCCACAGGGGGGTGGGGCCAACGTCCTGACTTTC
TRBJ1-1	TRBV5-4	few	-	CASSWDLEVTEAFF	TGTGCCAGCAGCTGGGATCTAGAGGTCACTGAAGCTTTCTTT
TRBJ2-5	TRBV9	-	-	CASSGTDRGTQYF	TGTGCCAGCAGCGGGACAGATCGGGGGACCCAGTACTTC
TRBJ2-7	TRBV7-2	few	TRBD1	CASSFRGHEQYF	TGTGCCAGCAGCTTCAGGGGGCACGAGCAGTACTTC
TRBJ1-2	TRBV30	-	-	CAWSGENGYTF	TGTGCCTGGAGCGGGGAGAATGGCTACACCTTC
TRBJ1-1	TRBV7-6	few	-	CASSLATNTEAFF	TGTGCCAGCAGCTTAGCAACGAACACTGAAGCTTTCTTT
TRBJ1-3	TRBV7-2	-	-	CASSPSQGKNTIYF	TGTGCCAGCAGCCCCTCCCAGGGGAAAAACACCATATATTTT
TRBJ2-7	TRBV5-6	-	TRBD2	CASSRYSGATYEQYF	TGTGCCAGCAGCAGATATAGCGGGGCCACCTACGAGCAGTACTTC
TRBJ1-1	TRBV7-2	few	TRBD1	CASSRDRDAEAFF	TGTGCCAGCAGCAGAGACAGGGATGCTGAAGCTTTCTTT
TRBJ2-6	TRBV7-9	many	-	CASSLAGSAGANVLTF	TGTGCCAGCAGCTTAGCGGGGTCGGCTGGGGCCAACGTCCTGACTTTC
TRBJ1-6	TRBV5-1	-	TRBD1	CASSGSTGLTPLHF	TGCGCCAGCAGCGGATCGACAGGGTTAACACCCCTCCACTTT
TRBJ2-7	TRBV11-2	-	TRBD2	CASSLGERGLYEQYF	TGTGCCAGCAGCTTAGGTGAGCGGGGACTGTACGAGCAGTACTTC
TRBJ1-4	TRBV28	-	-	CASRPHKSAGEKLFF	TGTGCCAGCAGACCTCACAAGTCAGCGGGTGAAAAACTGTTTTTT
TRBJ2-3	TRBV19	few	TRBD2	CASSNTGTTTDTQYF	TGTGCCAGTAGCAATACCGGGACTACCACAGATACGCAGTATTTT
TRBJ1-5	TRBV16	-	-	CASSQTPFGGNQPQHF	TGTGCCAGCAGCCAAACTCCTTTTGGGGGCAATCAGCCCCAGCATTTT
TRBJ2-2	TRBV15	few	-	CATSRQAANTGELFF	TGTGCCACCAGCAGACAGGCAGCGAACACCGGGGAGCTGTTTTTT